The rows below give T cell receptor beta chains drawn from one sample of a study of blood T cell repertoires in COVID-19. TCRdb keeps only in-frame clones here, not all; method: immunoSEQ multiplex PCR. The sample carries 120,000 to 150,000 clones, roughly 78% recorded once. The specimen was peripheral blood. The receptors stem from a human donor with acute or convalescent COVID-19. The donor label of this sample is uncertain. Each CDR3 is given with its conserved first and last residue. A D gene is named only where the DNA matches it firmly. Some rows mark clone size as missing; the rest say once, few, many or name a class of expanded clone.

size	D	V	J	CDR3	DNA
.	TRBD1	TRBV10-1	TRBJ2-3	CASSMSGTGGRSTDTQYF	TGCGCCAGCAGTATGTCCGGGACAGGGGGAAGGAGCACAGATACGCAGTATTTT
.	.	TRBV2	TRBJ1-2	CASSSGYGYTF	TGTGCCAGCAGTTCAGGCTATGGCTACACCTTC
.	TRBD2	TRBV7-9	TRBJ2-7	CASSLVLAGDEQYF	TGTGCCAGCAGCTTGGTGCTAGCGGGGGACGAGCAGTACTTC
few	.	TRBV27	TRBJ1-1	CASSLSGKNTEAFF	TGTGCCAGCAGTTTGTCCGGGAAGAACACTGAAGCTTTCTTT
few	TRBD1	TRBV7-2	TRBJ2-2	CASSLATGQVNTGELFF	TGTGCCAGCAGCTTAGCAACGGGACAGGTTAACACCGGGGAGCTGTTTTTT
.	.	TRBV7-8	TRBJ1-5	CASSLTGFELQPQHF	TGTGCCAGCAGCTTGACAGGATTTGAGCTTCAGCCCCAGCATTTT
.	.	TRBV5-1	TRBJ2-5	CASNPDRPQETQYF	TGCGCCAGCAACCCAGACAGGCCCCAAGAGACCCAGTACTTC
.	TRBD1	TRBV6-5	TRBJ2-7	CASSYSLTGGIYEQYF	TGTGCCAGCAGTTACTCGTTAACAGGGGGCATCTACGAGCAGTACTTC
once	TRBD1	TRBV29-1	TRBJ1-1	CSVPGQGRILNTEAFF	TGCAGCGTTCCTGGACAGGGGCGGATTTTGAACACTGAAGCTTTCTTT
.	.	TRBV12-3/TRBV12-4	TRBJ1-5	CASSTIQGQPQHF	TGTGCCAGCAGTACCATACAGGGCCAGCCCCAGCATTTT
many	.	TRBV5-5	TRBJ2-2	CASSLALSSRELFF	TGTGCCAGCAGCTTGGCCCTATCGAGCCGGGAGCTGTTTTTT
.	.	TRBV7-9	TRBJ2-2	CASSFTLSRVNTGELFF	TGTGCCAGCAGCTTTACGCTAAGCCGAGTCAACACCGGGGAGCTGTTTTTT
.	TRBD2	TRBV18	TRBJ2-3	CASSPTSGGPTRVTDTQYF	TGTGCCAGCTCACCGACTAGCGGGGGGCCCACAAGGGTCACAGATACGCAGTATTTT
.	.	TRBV4-2	TRBJ1-2	CASSQDKAVNYGYTF	TGTGCCAGCAGCCAAGATAAGGCGGTCAACTATGGCTACACCTTC
.	TRBD1	TRBV19	TRBJ1-1	CASSSQGMNTEAFF	TGTGCCAGTAGTTCACAGGGGATGAACACTGAAGCTTTCTTT
few	.	TRBV4-3	TRBJ1-6	CASSQGGGHYNSPLHF	TGCGCCAGCAGCCAAGGGGGGGGGCACTATAATTCACCCCTCCACTTT
.	.	TRBV9	TRBJ2-3	CASTRRGGQADTQYF	TGTGCCAGCACCCGGAGGGGGGGGCAGGCAGATACGCAGTATTTT
.	.	TRBV5-4	TRBJ2-7	CASSLGEGGREQYF	TGTGCCAGCAGCTTGGGCGAGGGGGGGCGCGAGCAGTACTTC
.	TRBD2	TRBV19	TRBJ2-1	CATTERGGVGTYNEQFF	TGTGCCACTACGGAGCGGGGGGGCGTGGGGACCTACAATGAGCAGTTCTTC
.	TRBD1	TRBV18	TRBJ2-3	CASSPRRTGVGDTQYF	TGTGCCAGCTCACCACGCCGGACAGGGGTCGGAGATACGCAGTATTTT
.	TRBD1	TRBV2	TRBJ1-5	CASSRDRGGQPQHF	TGTGCCAGCAGTAGGGACAGGGGCGGCCAGCCCCAGCATTTT
few	TRBD1	TRBV7-9	TRBJ1-1	CASSLLGTGPLNTEAFF	TGTGCCAGCAGCCTTCTTGGGACAGGGCCTTTGAACACTGAAGCTTTCTTT
.	.	TRBV27	TRBJ1-5	CASSSRGDQPQHF	TGTGCCAGCAGTTCCCGGGGGGATCAGCCCCAGCATTTT